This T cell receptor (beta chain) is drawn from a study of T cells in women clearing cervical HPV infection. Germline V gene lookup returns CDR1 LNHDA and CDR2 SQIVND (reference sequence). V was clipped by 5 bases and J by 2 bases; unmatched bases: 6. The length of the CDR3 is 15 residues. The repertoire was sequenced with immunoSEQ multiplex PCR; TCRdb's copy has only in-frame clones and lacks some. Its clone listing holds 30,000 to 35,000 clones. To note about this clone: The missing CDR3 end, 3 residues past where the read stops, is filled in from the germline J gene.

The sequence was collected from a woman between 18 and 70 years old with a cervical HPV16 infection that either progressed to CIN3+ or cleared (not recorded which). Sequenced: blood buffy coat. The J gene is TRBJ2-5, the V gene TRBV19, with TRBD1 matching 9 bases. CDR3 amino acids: CASSSHRGRQETQYF. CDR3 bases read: TGTGCCAGTAGTTCCCACAGGGGGCGTCAAGAGACC.